Each of the 22 T cell receptor beta chains below was sequenced from the same sample in a study of graft-versus-host responses after intestinal transplantation. No cognate antigen is known for these TCRs. Sequencing used immunoSEQ multiplex PCR; TCRdb keeps in-frame clones, though not all of them. The table shows about 90,000 clones, with approximately 92% occurring only once. The source was unstimulated CD8+ T cells sorted from spleen or lymph node cells, collected before transplant. The receptors were sampled from a human donor who was the organ donor for an intestinal transplant.

The chain combines TRBV29-1 with TRBJ1-1, with TRBD1 as a possible D gene (6 bases). V was clipped by 7 bases and J by 7 bases, with 16 bases between them. The germline gives CDR1 SQVTM, CDR2 ANQGSEA. CDR3 length: 12 amino acids. CDR3 in amino acids: CSGLRGVGEAFF. For the CDR3, the DNA is TGCAGCGGACTCAGGGGTGTCGGTGAAGCTTTCTTT.

This sequence joins TRBV7-9 and TRBJ2-5, with TRBD1 identical over 7 bases. The V segment lost 5 bases and the J segment 2 bases; nucleotides outside the gene matches: 8. The CDR3 runs 15 residues. CDR1 and CDR2 (germline): SEHNR, FQNEAQ (reference sequence). The CDR3 reads CASSPGTALQETQYF. As DNA, the CDR3 is TGTGCCAGCAGCCCGGGGACAGCGCTTCAAGAGACCCAGTACTTC.

The chain employs TRBV11-2 and TRBJ1-1; D not certain. V lost 1 base to trimming and J lost 0 bases, with 12 bases between them. Looked up from germline, CDR1 is SGHAT and CDR2 is FQNNGV. This CDR3 is 16 amino acids long. In DNA, the CDR3 is TGTGCCAGCAGCTTAGGAACAGTCTCCATGAACACTGAAGCTTTCTTT. The encoded protein is CASSLGTVSMNTEAFF.

This clone was detected only once. The rearrangement joins TRBV18 to TRBJ1-3; D possibly corresponds to TRBD1 (6 bases). Germline V lookup: CDR1 KGHSH, CDR2 LQKENI. The CDR3 is 17 residues long. With 3 bases removed from V and 0 bases from J, the gap between germline ends came to 15 bases. This CDR3 is CASSPRSGQSSGNTIYF. For the CDR3, the DNA is TGTGCCAGCTCACCCCGCAGTGGACAGAGCTCTGGAAACACCATATATTTT.

The DNA of the CDR3 is TGTGCCAGCAGCGTAGGGGTTGGTGGTAGCGGGATCCAAGAGACCCAGTACTTC. Protein product: CASSVGVGGSGIQETQYF. V gene TRBV9 combines with J gene TRBJ2-5; 8 nucleotides agree with TRBD2. Trimming cost V 0 bases and J 1 base; bases outside gene matches: 11. The CDR3 contains 18 residues. The germline CDR1 and CDR2 sequences are SGDLS and YYNGEE.

This clone was seen only once. The rearrangement joins TRBV7-9 to TRBJ2-7; 8 bases match TRBD2. The CDR3 contains 16 residues. Per the germline V gene, CDR1 is SEHNR and CDR2 is FQNEAQ (reference sequence). With V trimmed by 3 bases and J by 5 bases, 12 bases remained unmatched. Written as DNA, the CDR3 is TGTGCCAGCAGCTTTAGGACCGGGGGGGCCGCAGACGAGCAGTACTTC. It encodes CASSFRTGGAADEQYF.

The J gene is TRBJ2-1, the V gene TRBV27, with 12 bases lining up with TRBD2. CDR3 length: 17 residues. The germline V gene has CDR1 MNHEY and CDR2 SMNVEV (reference sequence). The V gene end was trimmed by 6 bases and the J gene end by 7 bases; junction bases not matched to a gene: 13. The CDR3 nucleotides read TGTGCCAGCAGCCATCTAGCGGGAGGGCCGGGTGGGAATGAGCAGTTCTTC. Translation: CASSHLAGGPGGNEQFF.

The gene calls are TRBV27 and TRBJ2-7; D not certain. Trimming removed 0 bases from V and 1 base from J, with 13 bases in between. The CDR3 spans 16 residues. Per the germline V gene, CDR1 is MNHEY and CDR2 is SMNVEV (reference sequence). The CDR3 DNA follows: TGTGCCAGCAGTTTATCAGCTGGGCAGTGGTCCTACGAGCAGTACTTC. Translated, it gives CASSLSAGQWSYEQYF.

The sample holds one count of this clone. The genes are TRBV28 and TRBJ2-1, with a weak D call TRBD2 (5 bases). This CDR3 region has 12 residues. V gave up 6 bases and J gave up 9 bases, with 12 bases separating them. CDR1 and CDR2 (germline): MDHEN, SYDVKM. CDR3 in DNA: TGTGCCAGCAGGGGAGACTGGTCTGAGCAGTTCTTC. Translating gives CASRGDWSEQFF.

The chain joins TRBV29-1 to TRBJ2-6; D is ambiguous. The CDR3 extends over 12 amino acids. V lost 3 bases to trimming and J lost 6 bases, with 6 bases between them. Germline V gene lookup returns CDR1 SQVTM and CDR2 ANQGSEA. CDR3 in amino acids: CSVEAPANVLTF. The CDR3 DNA follows: TGCAGCGTTGAGGCCCCGGCCAACGTCCTGACTTTC.

The sample holds one count of this clone. The chain links TRBV5-4 to TRBJ1-2; a possible D gene is TRBD1 (5 bases). This CDR3 spans 14 amino acids. CDR1 and CDR2 (germline): SGHNT, YYREEE (reference sequence). Trimming took 4 bases from V and 4 from J, leaving 14 bases between them. The CDR3 region is CASSAERGSYGYTF. CDR3 bases: TGTGCCAGCAGCGCTGAGCGGGGGAGCTATGGCTACACCTTC.

The J gene is TRBJ2-7, the V gene TRBV4-1; 9 nucleotides match TRBD2. Germline CDR1 reads MGHRA; CDR2 reads YSYEKL. This CDR3 comprises 15 residues. The V gene end was trimmed by 0 bases and the J gene end by 3 bases; junction bases not matched to a gene: 3. Here the CDR3 reads CASSQETSGYYEQYF. CDR3 coding DNA: TGCGCCAGCAGCCAAGAAACTAGCGGGTACTACGAGCAGTACTTC.

This clone showed up just a few times. This chain connects TRBV13 to TRBJ1-4, with a tentative D call TRBD1 (6 bases). V was cut by 5 bases and J by 7 bases, with 11 bases left in between. The V gene's germline CDR1 is PRHDT and CDR2 FYEKMQ (reference sequence). The CDR3 sequence is 13 residues long. The CDR3 nucleotides read TGTGCCAGCAGCCTACGAGGGGGTGAAAAACTGTTTTTT. Protein: CASSLRGGEKLFF.

V is TRBV29-1 and J is TRBJ2-2, with TRBD1 matching over 8 bases. Germline V gene sequence: CDR1 SQVTM, CDR2 ANQGSEA. The CDR3 covers 12 residues. V lost 6 bases and J lost 5; bases outside the gene matches: 2. As DNA, the CDR3 is TGCAGCGTCACAGGGGGGACCGGGGAGCTGTTTTTT. Its protein is CSVTGGTGELFF.

The chain employs TRBV7-9 and TRBJ2-5; no firm D call. Germline V lookup: CDR1 SEHNR, CDR2 FQNEAQ (reference sequence). The CDR3 runs 15 residues. V shed 4 bases and J shed 0 bases, with 12 bases lying between them. In nucleotides, the CDR3 is TGTGCCAGCAGCTCGGCTGACAAGTACCAAGAGACCCAGTACTTC. Translated, it gives CASSSADKYQETQYF.

This clone was picked up one time. The chain combines TRBV28 with TRBJ1-1, with D hard to call. The CDR3 has 12 amino acids. Per the germline V gene, CDR1 is MDHEN and CDR2 is SYDVKM. Deletions cut 5 bases from V and 7 bases from J, with 11 bases between. The CDR3 region is CASSPLFVEAFF. The CDR3 DNA follows: TGTGCCAGCAGTCCCCTCTTCGTTGAAGCTTTCTTT.

The J gene is TRBJ2-3, the V gene TRBV11-2; 10 bases map to TRBD1. Germline V gene sequence: CDR1 SGHAT, CDR2 FQNNGV. This CDR3 contains 15 residues. The V segment lost 4 bases and the J segment 10 bases; nucleotides outside the gene matches: 11. The CDR3 DNA is TGTGCCAGCAGCTCCCACCGGGACAGGGGTCAGCCGCAGTATTTT. Its protein is CASSSHRDRGQPQYF. The variable domain in full, completed from reference TRBV11-2 and TRBJ2-3, reads EAGVAQSPRYKIIEKRQSVAFWCNPISGHATLYWYQQILGQGPKLLIQFQNNGVVDDSQLPKDRFSAERLKGVDSTLKIQPAKLEDSAVYLCASSSHRDRGQPQYFGPGTRLTVL.

The CDR3 sequence is CASSKGSHRGRTEAFF. CDR3 DNA sequence: TGTGCCAGTAGTAAGGGGTCCCACAGGGGGCGGACTGAAGCTTTCTTT. The chain combines TRBV19 with TRBJ1-1; 9 positions agree with TRBD1. The length of the CDR3 is 16 residues. Germline V gene sequence: CDR1 LNHDA, CDR2 SQIVND (reference sequence). Germline trimming cut 4 bases from V and 5 bases from J; bases unmatched to any gene: 11.

This clone ranks as medium-sized. The V and J genes are TRBV7-3 and TRBJ2-1; TRBD2 aligns across 8 bases. The CDR3 length is 15 residues. Unmatched junction bases numbered 3, after V lost 3 bases and J lost 2 bases. Germline CDR1 SGHTA, CDR2 FQGTGA. In DNA, the CDR3 is TGTGCCAGCAGCTTTTCAGCGGGAGCCTACAATGAGCAGTTCTTC. Protein: CASSFSAGAYNEQFF.

This chain links TRBV7-9 with TRBJ2-3; TRBD1 matches 8 bases. V shed 5 bases and J 4 bases; nucleotides not matched to a gene: 8. Germline V gene data show CDR1 as SEHNR and CDR2 as FQNEAQ (reference sequence). The CDR3 runs to 15 residues. This CDR3 is CASSPRDRFPDTQYF. The CDR3 DNA is TGTGCCAGCAGCCCCCGGGACAGGTTCCCAGATACGCAGTATTTT.

CDR3 amino acids: CASSLANRRDEQFF. In DNA form, the CDR3 reads TGTGCCAGCAGCTTGGCCAATAGGCGGGATGAGCAGTTCTTC. V and J are TRBV5-6 and TRBJ2-1; TRBD2 might be the D (5 bases). The CDR3 is 14 amino acids. The V gene lost 0 bases and the J gene lost 8 bases, with 12 bases spanning the gap. The germline CDR1 and CDR2 sequences are SGHDT and YYEEEE.

The chain has TRBV4-2 and TRBJ2-1; 9 nucleotides align to TRBD2. V shed 1 base, J shed 4 bases, and the junction held 11 bases outside the gene matches. CDR1 LGHNA and CDR2 YNFKEQ come from the germline V gene. The length of the CDR3 is 18 residues. CDR3 bases: TGTGCCAGCAGCCAAGGATTAGCGGGGGTCACCCGTTACAATGAGCAGTTCTTC. Protein sequence: CASSQGLAGVTRYNEQFF.